The 30 T cell receptor beta chains listed next were all sequenced from one sample in a study of blood T cell repertoires in COVID-19. The table came from immunoSEQ multiplex PCR; TCRdb's copy has only in-frame clones and leaves some out. This sample carries fewer than 300,000 clones, around 85% of them seen once, and the ten largest clones take less than 6.5%. The sample consisted of peripheral blood. The receptor source for this set is a man in his fifties with active or convalescent COVID-19.

The chain combines TRBV2 with TRBJ1-6, with no clear D. V was trimmed by 2 bases and J by 6 bases, leaving 11 bases between them. CDR1 is SNHLY, CDR2 FYNNEI, per germline. The CDR3 consists of 15 residues. The CDR3 DNA reads as TGTGCCAGCAGTGAAACCGGGTCCCGTAATTCACCCCTCCACTTT. Translated, it gives CASSETGSRNSPLHF.

With respect to this clone: The identical CDR3 is also encoded by other nucleotide sequences in the sample. V is TRBV6-5 and J is TRBJ2-3, with TRBD2 matching 8 bases. This CDR3 region has 14 residues. CDR1 is MNHEY, CDR2 SVGAGI, per germline. V dropped 9 bases and J dropped 3; count of bases not matched to a gene: 8. CDR3 amino acids: CASSRTSSTDTQYF. In DNA, the CDR3 is TGTGCCAGTTCTCGGACTAGCAGTACAGATACGCAGTATTTT.

This clone was seen only a few times. This chain joins TRBV6-9 and TRBJ2-2, with 9 nucleotides matching TRBD1. V dropped 9 bases and J dropped 5; count of bases not matched to a gene: 10. Germline loops: CDR1 MNHGY, CDR2 SVAAGI. This CDR3 spans 15 amino acids. In nucleotides, the CDR3 is TGTGCCAGAAGCCGGGACAGGGAGGGTACCGGGGAGCTGTTTTTT. Translation: CARSRDREGTGELFF.

CDR3 in DNA: TGTGCCAGCAGTGACCACCACGGGACTAGCGGGAGAAATGAGCAGTTCTTC. Protein product: CASSDHHGTSGRNEQFF. The chain uses TRBV6-4 and TRBJ2-1; 14 bases map to TRBD2. V lost 2 bases to trimming and J lost 7 bases; unmatched junction nucleotides: 7. Looked up from germline, CDR1 is MRHNA and CDR2 is SNTAGT. The CDR3 spans 17 residues.

The rearrangement uses TRBV29-1 and TRBJ2-1; no clear D gene. Per the germline V gene, CDR1 is SQVTM and CDR2 is ANQGSEA. The CDR3 covers 15 residues. Deletions cut 8 bases from V and 0 bases from J, with 17 bases between. The CDR3 nucleotides read TGCAGCCTCCTTTCGCGGCGGAGCTCCTACAATGAGCAGTTCTTC. Its protein product is CSLLSRRSSYNEQFF.

The CDR3 loop reads CASSSGLAVYYEQYF. The CDR3 DNA sequence: TGTGCCAGCAGCTCCGGACTAGCGGTATACTACGAGCAGTACTTC. V and J are TRBV5-5 and TRBJ2-7; TRBD2 matches at 10 bases. The trim removed 3 bases at V and 3 bases at J, leaving 6 bases unmatched. Germline V CDR1 and CDR2: SGHKS, YYEKEE (reference sequence). This CDR3 contains 15 residues.

The V gene is TRBV19, the J gene TRBJ1-1; D is unclear. V was shortened by 0 bases and J by 4 bases, with 12 bases between the two germline ends. Per germline, CDR1 LNHDA and CDR2 SQIVND (reference sequence). The CDR3 has 15 residues. The DNA of the CDR3 is TGTGCCAGTAGTATAGATCGGAGGGTGCGCACTGAAGCTTTCTTT. This encodes CASSIDRRVRTEAFF.

The V call is TRBV12-3 or TRBV12-4, the J call TRBJ2-5; 9 bases match TRBD1. After removal of 5 bases from V and 5 bases from J, the junction contained 3 bases not matched to a gene. The CDR3 sequence is 13 residues long. CDR3 coding DNA: TGTGCCAGCAGTCCGGGACAGGGTGAGACCCAGTACTTC. It translates to CASSPGQGETQYF.

In its sample, this clone was seen once. V is TRBV11-3 and J is TRBJ2-1; TRBD2 matches at 9 bases. V trimming: 0 bases; J trimming: 8 bases; junction bases outside the gene matches: 23. The CDR3 covers 21 residues. Germline lookup yields CDR1 SGHNT and CDR2 YENEEA. The chain's CDR3 is CASSLDFSRGYRLAALDEQFF. The CDR3 DNA reads TGTGCCAGCAGCTTAGACTTCAGCAGGGGGTATCGACTAGCGGCTTTGGATGAGCAGTTCTTC.

The V gene is TRBV30, the J gene TRBJ1-2; TRBD1 might be the D (6 bases). The V gene lost 7 bases and the J gene lost 4 bases, with 25 bases spanning the gap. The CDR3 has 16 residues. Germline V gene data show CDR1 as GTSNPN and CDR2 as SVGIG (reference sequence). In nucleotides, the CDR3 is TGTGCCTCGGGGGGGCCCATGCCATCAATGCCCTATGGCTACACCTTC. Translation: CASGGPMPSMPYGYTF.

The rearrangement joins TRBV5-8 to TRBJ2-5, with a weak D call TRBD2 (5 bases). Germline CDR1 is SGHTS and CDR2 is YDEGEE. This CDR3 is 12 amino acids long. The V end was cut by 3 bases, the J end by 13 bases, with 16 bases between. For the CDR3, the DNA is TGTGCCAGCAGCTCGCTGACGGGGTCCCCGTACTTC. It yields the protein CASSSLTGSPYF.

The chain recombines TRBV14 with TRBJ2-1, with D tentatively TRBD2 (5 bases). The CDR3 runs 17 residues. The V gene lost 0 bases and the J gene lost 6 bases, with 18 bases spanning the gap. CDR1 SGHDN and CDR2 FVKESK come from the germline V gene. CDR3 in DNA: TGTGCCAGCAGCCAAGACGTCGGGGTTCTCCCTTCCAATGAGCAGTTCTTC. It is translated as CASSQDVGVLPSNEQFF.

About this clone: This sample includes further DNA sequences coding for the same CDR3. This chain links TRBV9 with TRBJ2-7; the match to TRBD1 covers 10 bases. Germline values: CDR1 SGDLS, CDR2 YYNGEE. After removal of 3 bases from V and 1 base from J, the junction contained 1 base not matched to a gene. The CDR3 is made up of 14 amino acids. For the CDR3, the DNA is TGTGCCAGCAGCGGGGGACAGGGGTCCTACGAGCAGTACTTC. Residues: CASSGGQGSYEQYF.

The chain has TRBV19 and TRBJ1-2; TRBD1 is a possible D gene (5 bases). Germline V gene data show CDR1 as LNHDA and CDR2 as SQIVND (reference sequence). Trimming stripped 3 bases from V and 2 bases from J, with 10 bases between. This CDR3 has 14 amino acids. CDR3 sequence reads: CASSIEGLNYGYTF. CDR3 DNA sequence: TGTGCCAGTAGTATTGAGGGACTGAACTATGGCTACACCTTC.

This chain connects TRBV5-1 to TRBJ2-7, with 7 positions matching TRBD1. Trimming took 5 bases from V and 0 from J; bases not matched to a gene: 8. Germline values: CDR1 SGHRS, CDR2 YFSETQ. The CDR3 runs to 15 residues. CDR3 amino acids: CASSTGQALSYEQYF. CDR3 sequence (DNA): TGCGCCAGCAGTACCGGACAGGCGCTCTCCTACGAGCAGTACTTC.

The J gene is TRBJ1-5, the V gene TRBV27, with D unclear. Germline V gene data show CDR1 as MNHEY and CDR2 as SMNVEV (reference sequence). With 7 bases removed from V and 0 bases from J, the gap between germline ends came to 13 bases. The CDR3 has 15 residues. CDR3 region: CASKFSPNSNQPQHF. For the CDR3, the DNA is TGTGCCAGCAAGTTTAGCCCCAATAGCAATCAGCCCCAGCATTTT.

This clone appeared once. The rearrangement links TRBV3-1 (or the pseudogene TRBV3-2) to TRBJ2-3; 11 nucleotides agree with TRBD2. The junction had 7 bases not matched to a gene; V was cut back by 4 bases and J by 7 bases. CDR1 and CDR2 from the germline V gene are LGHDT and YNNKEL (reference sequence). The CDR3 runs 15 residues. The CDR3 sequence is CASSRMLAGGHTQYF. CDR3 DNA sequence: TGTGCCAGCAGCCGGATGCTAGCGGGGGGTCATACGCAGTATTTT.

This chain uses TRBV29-1 with TRBJ1-1; maybe TRBD1 (5 bases). Germline CDR1 and CDR2: SQVTM and ANQGSEA. V was cut by 6 bases and J by 0 bases, with 11 bases left in between. This CDR3 has 13 residues. DNA for the CDR3: TGCAGCGTCTCACGGGGGATGAACACTGAAGCTTTCTTT. It is translated as CSVSRGMNTEAFF.

The chain has TRBV5-1 and TRBJ2-1, with D possibly matching TRBD2 (5 bases). This CDR3 is built from 13 residues. Trimming pared 3 bases from V and 8 bases from J, leaving 12 bases between. Germline CDR1 reads SGHRS; CDR2 reads YFSETQ. The CDR3, as DNA: TGCGCCAGCAGCTCGGCTAGCTCGGATGAGCAGTTCTTC. Its protein is CASSSASSDEQFF.

The gene calls are TRBV2 and TRBJ2-1; 8 bases agree with TRBD2. The CDR3 has 15 amino acids. Germline V gene sequence: CDR1 SNHLY, CDR2 FYNNEI. Trimming cost V 1 base and J 6 bases; bases outside gene matches: 5. The CDR3 reads CASSEGGGPGNEQFF. The CDR3 DNA is TGTGCCAGCAGTGAAGGCGGGGGGCCGGGCAATGAGCAGTTCTTC.

The chain employs TRBV10-3 and TRBJ1-2; perhaps TRBD1 as D (6 bases). V was pared by 8 bases and J by 1 base, with 11 bases between. Germline assignment: CDR1 ENHRY and CDR2 SYGVKD. The CDR3 sequence is 13 residues long. The CDR3 region has the DNA TGTGCCATCGGGAAGGACAGTAACTATGGCTACACCTTC. Translation: CAIGKDSNYGYTF.

This clone came up once. The chain is built from TRBV5-1 and TRBJ1-3; TRBD1 matches 7 bases. Germline CDR1 reads SGHRS; CDR2 reads YFSETQ. The V segment lost 4 bases and the J segment 7 bases; nucleotides outside the gene matches: 11. CDR3 length equals 15 residues. The CDR3 region is CASSPGTDQRNTIYF. DNA of the CDR3: TGCGCCAGCAGCCCCGGGACAGATCAGAGGAACACCATATATTTT.

The CDR3 is CASSLSTSGLGTEQYF. As DNA, the CDR3 is TGTGCCAGCAGCCTCTCGACTAGCGGTCTTGGAACCGAGCAGTACTTC. The chain couples TRBV4-2 to TRBJ2-7; TRBD2 matches at 9 bases. V lost 4 bases, J lost 6 bases, and 13 bases stayed unmatched. This CDR3 has 16 amino acids. From germline, CDR1 is LGHNA and CDR2 YNFKEQ.

The rearrangement links TRBV2 to TRBJ1-1; the D is unclear. CDR3 length: 13 residues. Germline V CDR1 and CDR2: SNHLY, FYNNEI. Trimming took off 10 bases at V and 1 base at J, with 13 bases between the two ends. CDR3 region: CANQLRGNTEAFF. CDR3 nucleotides: TGTGCCAACCAGCTACGGGGGAACACTGAAGCTTTCTTT. Complete variable domain (other parts from reference TRBV2 and TRBJ1-1): EPEVTQTPSHQVTQMGQEVILRCVPISNHLYFYWYRQILGQKVEFLVSFYNNEISEKSEIFDDQFSVERPDGSNFTLKIRSTKLEDSAMYFCANQLRGNTEAFFGQGTRLTVV.

This clone was detected only once. This chain uses TRBV19 with TRBJ1-1; no definite D call. V gave up 1 base and J gave up 1 base, with 10 bases separating them. Germline values: CDR1 LNHDA, CDR2 SQIVND (reference sequence). The CDR3 totals 15 residues. CDR3: CASSIVGRQNTEAFF. The CDR3 DNA follows: TGTGCCAGTAGTATAGTAGGGAGACAGAACACTGAAGCTTTCTTT. The full variable domain, rest sourced from reference TRBV19 and TRBJ1-1, is DGGITQSPKYLFRKEGQNVTLSCEQNLNHDAMYWYRQDPGQGLRLIYYSQIVNDFQKGDIAEGYSVSREKKESFPLTVTSAQKNPTAFYLCASSIVGRQNTEAFFGQGTRLTVV.

V and J are TRBV11-2 and TRBJ2-1; 8 bases are a match to TRBD2. With 5 bases clipped from V and 7 bases from J, the junction kept 13 bases outside the gene matches. This CDR3 contains 16 residues. Germline V lookup: CDR1 SGHAT, CDR2 FQNNGV. CDR3 region: CASSLVAGRRWNEQFF. The CDR3 DNA reads TGTGCCAGCAGCCTCGTAGCGGGAAGAAGGTGGAATGAGCAGTTCTTC.

Turning to this clone: This same CDR3 is encoded by further DNA sequences in the sample. The chain combines TRBV5-1 with TRBJ1-5; no clear D gene. CDR1 SGHRS and CDR2 YFSETQ come from the germline V gene. V gave up 3 bases and J gave up 0 bases, with 4 bases separating them. This CDR3 has 13 amino acids. This CDR3 reads CASSSGSNQPQHF. In DNA form, the CDR3 reads TGCGCCAGCAGCTCCGGTAGCAATCAGCCCCAGCATTTT.

The V and J genes are TRBV4-1 and TRBJ1-5, with 8 bases matching TRBD1. Germline CDR1 and CDR2: MGHRA and YSYEKL. The CDR3 length is 15 residues. With 3 bases clipped from V and 7 bases from J, the junction kept 8 bases outside the gene matches. The DNA for the CDR3 is TGCGCCAGCAGCCAGAGCCCGGGACAGGACCAGCCCCAGCATTTT. Its translation is CASSQSPGQDQPQHF.

This clone was observed a single time. V usage is TRBV24-1 and J usage is TRBJ2-7, with D possibly matching TRBD1 (5 bases). This CDR3 is built from 13 residues. Between the trimmed V and J ends, which lost 2 bases and 6 bases, there was a span of 10 bases. The germline V gene encodes CDR1 KGHDR and CDR2 SFDVKD. CDR3 amino acids: CATSDWTQREQYF. The CDR3 DNA reads TGTGCCACCAGTGATTGGACACAGCGCGAGCAGTACTTC.

The chain carries TRBV2 and TRBJ2-2; weak D call: TRBD1 (6 bases). The CDR3 consists of 14 residues. Trimming shortened V by 5 bases and J by 1 base, and 8 bases separated the two germline ends. Looked up from germline, CDR1 is SNHLY and CDR2 is FYNNEI. The CDR3 sequence is CASSMTGNTGELFF. DNA of the CDR3: TGTGCCAGCAGTATGACAGGGAACACCGGGGAGCTGTTTTTT.